This is a list of T cell receptor beta chains from one sample in a study of cytomegalovirus exposure and HLA in healthy donors. Profiled with immunoSEQ multiplex PCR; TCRdb holds only in-frame clones, not every one. The table has more than 85,000 clones, roughly an eighth seen once. The sequenced sample was PBMCs. These receptors all stem from a man aged 40-49 years in good health and CMV-seropositive. CDR3s include the opening cysteine and the closing phenylalanine or tryptophan. The order of the fields is clone size, V gene, J gene, D gene, CDR3 protein, CDR3 DNA. A D gene is named only where the DNA matches it firmly. Some rows mark clone size as missing; the rest say once, few, many or name a class of expanded clone.

-	TRBV28	TRBJ1-2	TRBD1	CASSRQGTGGYTF	TGTGCCAGCAGCCGACAGGGGACGGGCGGCTACACCTTC
-	TRBV25-1	TRBJ2-7	-	CASSERGTVTYEQYF	TGTGCCAGCAGTGAACGGGGGACCGTAACCTACGAGCAGTACTTC
-	TRBV19	TRBJ2-1	TRBD1	CASRGDRGDEQFF	TGTGCCAGTAGGGGAGACAGGGGTGATGAGCAGTTCTTC
few	TRBV5-1	TRBJ1-4	-	CASSLDAATNEKLFF	TGCGCCAGCAGCTTGGATGCGGCAACTAATGAAAAACTGTTTTTT
few	TRBV11-2	TRBJ1-4	TRBD1	CAAGGPTNEKLFF	TGTGCCGCAGGGGGGCCAACTAATGAAAAACTGTTTTTT
-	TRBV27	TRBJ2-7	TRBD1	CASTRTGGSYEQYF	TGTGCCAGCACAAGGACAGGGGGTTCCTACGAGCAGTACTTC
-	TRBV27	TRBJ2-7	TRBD2	CASSLSVRHGGSVGQYF	TGTGCCAGCAGTTTATCGGTTCGGCATGGCGGGAGCGTAGGGCAGTACTTC
-	TRBV10-1	TRBJ2-7	TRBD2	CASSKGLAGYEQYF	TGCGCCAGCAGTAAGGGACTAGCGGGATACGAGCAGTACTTC
-	TRBV2	TRBJ1-4	TRBD1	CASSATGAEKLFF	TGTGCCAGCAGTGCGACAGGGGCTGAAAAACTGTTTTTT
-	TRBV6-1	TRBJ2-7	-	CASRWEAGTYEQYF	TGTGCCAGCAGGTGGGAGGCGGGGACCTACGAGCAGTACTTC
-	TRBV2	TRBJ2-2	-	CASTQGLSLSGELFF	TGTGCCAGCACCCAGGGGCTGAGTTTATCCGGGGAGCTGTTTTTT
few	TRBV6-5	TRBJ2-5	-	CASSYMGQGSETQYF	TGTGCCAGCAGTTACATGGGCCAGGGGTCGGAGACCCAGTACTTC
few	TRBV5-1	TRBJ2-7	TRBD2	CASSLFVAGEHYEQYF	TGCGCCAGCAGCTTGTTCGTAGCGGGAGAGCACTACGAGCAGTACTTC
few	TRBV5-1	TRBJ2-3	TRBD2	CASSLAQIAGDTQYF	TGCGCCAGCAGCTTGGCCCAAATAGCGGGAGATACGCAGTATTTT
few	TRBV11-2	TRBJ2-1	TRBD2	CASSLTSGRAYNEQFF	TGTGCCAGCAGCTTAACTAGCGGGAGGGCCTACAATGAGCAGTTCTTC
few	TRBV11-3	TRBJ2-1	TRBD2	CASSLRLAGRNEQFF	TGTGCCAGCAGCTTGCGACTAGCGGGAAGGAATGAGCAGTTCTTC
few	TRBV19	TRBJ2-3	TRBD2	CASSIVGLAGTDTQYF	TGTGCCAGTAGTATAGTTGGACTAGCGGGCACAGATACGCAGTATTTT
-	TRBV7-9	TRBJ1-4	TRBD1	CASSPLGQHNEKLFF	TGTGCCAGCAGCCCCCTGGGACAGCATAATGAAAAACTGTTTTTT
-	TRBV5-4	TRBJ2-2	TRBD2	CASSIGTSGKYTGELFF	TGTGCCAGCAGCATAGGGACTAGCGGGAAGTACACCGGGGAGCTGTTTTTT
-	TRBV5-1	TRBJ2-5	TRBD2	CASSAALAGAQETQYF	TGCGCCAGCAGCGCCGCTCTAGCGGGGGCCCAAGAGACCCAGTACTTC
few	TRBV7-3	TRBJ2-7	TRBD2	CASSLIGGGAYEQYF	TGTGCCAGCAGCTTAATAGGCGGGGGGGCGTACGAGCAGTACTTC
few	TRBV11-2	TRBJ2-5	-	CASSLDYGAETQYF	TGTGCCAGCAGCTTGGACTATGGGGCGGAGACCCAGTACTTC
-	TRBV7-2	TRBJ2-7	-	CASSLASAYEQYF	TGTGCCAGCAGCTTAGCTAGCGCGTACGAGCAGTACTTC
-	TRBV28	TRBJ1-4	-	CASSFGGNEKLFF	TGTGCCAGCAGTTTTGGGGGGAATGAAAAACTGTTTTTT
-	TRBV7-2	TRBJ2-7	-	CASSDPPGQNYEQYF	TGTGCCAGCAGCGACCCCCCAGGGCAGAACTACGAGCAGTACTTC
few	TRBV5-1	TRBJ2-2	-	CASRSGTNQGELFF	TGCGCCAGCAGATCCGGGACAAATCAGGGGGAGCTGTTTTTT
few	TRBV12-5	TRBJ2-1	TRBD2	CASGPSGRVNEQFF	TGTGCTAGTGGCCCCAGCGGGAGAGTGAATGAGCAGTTCTTC
-	TRBV28	TRBJ2-7	TRBD1	CATSGQGIPEQYF	TGTGCCACCTCGGGACAGGGGATTCCCGAGCAGTACTTC
-	TRBV28	TRBJ1-4	-	CASRTGLGNEKLFF	TGTGCCAGCAGGACAGGTTTGGGTAATGAAAAACTGTTTTTT
-	TRBV18	TRBJ1-1	TRBD1	CASSPPGTGAVVGEAFF	TGTGCCAGCTCACCGCCCGGGACAGGGGCGGTTGTAGGTGAAGCTTTCTTT
-	TRBV6-5	TRBJ2-7	TRBD2	CASSFLAESSYEQYF	TGTGCCAGCAGTTTTCTAGCGGAGAGCTCCTACGAGCAGTACTTC
-	TRBV10-3	TRBJ1-2	-	CAIRGDLDYGYTF	TGTGCCATCAGAGGGGACTTAGACTATGGCTACACCTTC
few	TRBV7-9	TRBJ2-2	TRBD2	CASSHPVAGIGELFF	TGTGCCAGCAGCCACCCCGTAGCGGGAATCGGGGAGCTGTTTTTT
-	TRBV11-2	TRBJ1-2	-	CASSLTDGNYGYTF	TGTGCCAGCAGCTTAACCGACGGGAACTATGGCTACACCTTC
-	TRBV28	TRBJ2-5	-	CASRHWSYQETQYF	TGTGCCAGCAGGCACTGGTCGTACCAAGAGACCCAGTACTTC
few	TRBV4-3	TRBJ2-3	TRBD2	CASSQDRGLAGRAGSDTQYF	TGCGCCAGCAGCCAAGATAGGGGACTAGCGGGAAGGGCGGGTTCCGATACGCAGTATTTT
-	TRBV6-5	TRBJ2-1	-	CASTTLGRGNEQFF	TGTGCCAGTACGACGCTGGGGAGGGGGAATGAGCAGTTCTTC
-	TRBV19	TRBJ2-7	TRBD1	CASSTTGQGLNEQYF	TGTGCCAGTAGTACCACGGGACAGGGGCTGAACGAGCAGTACTTC
-	TRBV7-9	TRBJ2-7	-	CASSLDLRSYEQYF	TGTGCCAGCAGCTTAGATCTCAGATCCTACGAGCAGTACTTC
few	TRBV7-8	TRBJ1-5	TRBD1	CASSPTGSYSNQPQHF	TGTGCCAGCAGCCCGACAGGGTCTTATAGCAATCAGCCCCAGCATTTT
few	TRBV7-9	TRBJ2-1	TRBD2	CASSFGLAGVSYNEQFF	TGTGCCAGCAGCTTTGGACTAGCGGGGGTCTCCTACAATGAGCAGTTCTTC
few	TRBV29-1	TRBJ1-5	-	CSVTSGREQPQHF	TGCAGCGTTACTAGCGGTCGGGAACAGCCCCAGCATTTT
few	TRBV9	TRBJ1-2	-	CASSRGRGLINYGYTF	TGTGCCAGCAGCAGGGGTAGGGGACTCATAAACTATGGCTACACCTTC
-	TRBV19	TRBJ2-3	-	CASSINGGLSDTQYF	TGTGCCAGTAGTATTAACGGGGGGCTCAGCGATACGCAGTATTTT
-	TRBV7-7	TRBJ2-5	-	CASSANPGSGLETQYF	TGTGCCAGCAGTGCCAATCCGGGATCCGGGCTCGAGACCCAGTACTTC
few	TRBV4-1	TRBJ1-5	-	CASSQVYGQYSNQPQHF	TGCGCCAGCAGCCAAGTCTACGGACAGTATAGCAATCAGCCCCAGCATTTT
few	TRBV4-1	TRBJ2-7	TRBD1	CASSQDPDRVYEQYF	TGCGCCAGCAGCCAAGATCCCGACAGGGTGTACGAGCAGTACTTC
-	TRBV7-2	TRBJ2-7	TRBD2	CASSIAGTRAYEQYF	TGTGCCAGCAGCATCGCCGGGACTAGGGCCTACGAGCAGTACTTC
few	TRBV9	TRBJ2-2	-	CASNPGSTNTGELFF	TGTGCCAGCAACCCGGGGTCCACGAACACCGGGGAGCTGTTTTTT
-	TRBV9	TRBJ2-5	TRBD2	CASSRRTSGKETQYF	TGTGCCAGCAGCCGCCGGACTAGCGGAAAAGAGACCCAGTACTTC
few	TRBV7-2	TRBJ1-4	-	CASRIHRNEKLFF	TGTGCCAGCAGGATCCACAGAAATGAAAAACTGTTTTTT
few	TRBV2	TRBJ1-2	-	CASSTGTNYGYTF	TGTGCCAGCAGTACCGGGACAAACTATGGCTACACCTTC
-	TRBV27	TRBJ2-6	TRBD2	CASSLKQPNSRAGDSGANVLTF	TGTGCCAGCAGTTTAAAACAACCAAACTCAAGAGCGGGAGACTCTGGGGCCAACGTCCTGACTTTC
-	TRBV12-5	TRBJ2-7	TRBD2	CASGLAVSYEQYF	TGTGCTAGTGGCCTAGCGGTCTCCTACGAGCAGTACTTC
-	TRBV5-1	TRBJ2-5	TRBD1	CASSLQGAEETQYF	TGCGCCAGCAGCTTACAGGGGGCAGAAGAGACCCAGTACTTC
few	TRBV7-9	TRBJ2-7	TRBD2	CASSLGGSGAEQYF	TGTGCCAGCAGCTTGGGGGGGTCCGGGGCCGAGCAGTACTTC
few	TRBV10-3	TRBJ2-7	TRBD2	CAISESMGTSGRAFEDEQYF	TGTGCCATCAGTGAGTCTATGGGGACTAGCGGGAGGGCCTTTGAGGACGAGCAGTACTTC
-	TRBV2	TRBJ2-1	TRBD2	CASSEMGLAGGNEQFF	TGTGCCAGCAGTGAGATGGGACTAGCGGGAGGAAATGAGCAGTTCTTC
-	TRBV7-9	TRBJ2-7	TRBD2	CASSPSGNVDEQYF	TGTGCCAGCAGCCCCAGCGGGAACGTCGACGAGCAGTACTTC
-	TRBV5-1	TRBJ2-7	-	CASSFRDSTYEQYF	TGCGCCAGCAGCTTCCGGGACTCAACCTACGAGCAGTACTTC